This TCR beta chain was documented in a study of tumor and adjacent non-tumor tissue in lung cancer. No cell sorting was done before RNA was extracted from the tissue. Note on this clonotype: Antigen specificity is unknown.

Study conclusions and caveats: Tumor TCR diversity, when higher, was linked to shorter survival.

CDR1 and CDR2 (germline): SQVTM, ANQGSEA. CDR3 size: 12 residues. TCRbeta libraries were built with three rounds of nested PCR, modified from ARM-PCR. Via MiXCR, TCRdb re-called the multiplex PCR reads, giving one row per CDR3 protein. The sample holds tens of thousands of distinct CDR3 sequences, around two thirds seen once. The sequenced sample was lung tumor tissue. The chain is built from TRBV29-1 and TRBJ2-3; maybe TRBD2 (6 bases). This sequence originates from a woman in her seventies with non-small cell lung cancer. The CDR3: CSGVEGTDTQYF. Written as DNA, the CDR3 is TGCAGTGGGGTGGAGGGGACAGATACGCAGTATTTT.